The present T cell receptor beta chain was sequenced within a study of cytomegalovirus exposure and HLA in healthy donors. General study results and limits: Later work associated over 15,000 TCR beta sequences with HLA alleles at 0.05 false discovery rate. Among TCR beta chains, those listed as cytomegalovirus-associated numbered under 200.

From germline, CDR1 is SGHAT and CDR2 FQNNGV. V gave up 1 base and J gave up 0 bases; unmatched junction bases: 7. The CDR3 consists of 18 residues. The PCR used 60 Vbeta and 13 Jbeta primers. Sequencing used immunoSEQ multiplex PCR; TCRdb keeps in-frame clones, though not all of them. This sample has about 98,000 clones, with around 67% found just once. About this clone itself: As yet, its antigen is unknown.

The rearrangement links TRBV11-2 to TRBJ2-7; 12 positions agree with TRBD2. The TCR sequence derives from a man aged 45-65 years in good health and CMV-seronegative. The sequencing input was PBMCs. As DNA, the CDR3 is TGTGCCAGCAGCTTAGGGGGACTAGCGGGCCGAAGCTCCTACGAGCAGTACTTC. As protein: CASSLGGLAGRSSYEQYF. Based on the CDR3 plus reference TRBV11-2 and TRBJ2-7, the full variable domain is EAGVAQSPRYKIIEKRQSVAFWCNPISGHATLYWYQQILGQGPKLLIQFQNNGVVDDSQLPKDRFSAERLKGVDSTLKIQPAKLEDSAVYLCASSLGGLAGRSSYEQYFGPGTRLTVT.